This T cell receptor beta chain was found in a study of blood T cell repertoires in COVID-19. For the study at large: Donors in Cohort 3 counted as recovered after two negative PCRs, clearance, or symptom resolution.

The germline gives CDR1 MNHEY, CDR2 SMNVEV (reference sequence). Trimming removed 5 bases from V and 6 bases from J; junction bases left unmatched: 9. This CDR3 is built from 16 residues. The study recruited people aged about 18 to 89 years across approximately 23 US areas. Sequencing used immunoSEQ multiplex PCR; TCRdb keeps in-frame clones, though not all of them. The sample contains around 300,000 clones, about 88% of which appear only once. The J gene is TRBJ2-2, the V gene TRBV27; 10 bases fit TRBD1. The source of this sequence is a woman aged 55-69 years in a cohort exposed to, infected with or recovered from COVID-19 (not recorded which). Material for sequencing was PBMCs or T cells enriched from blood (not recorded which). CDR3 loop: CASSLTGTGVAGELFF. The CDR3 coding sequence is TGTGCCAGCAGTCTGACCGGGACAGGGGTGGCCGGGGAGCTGTTTTTT.